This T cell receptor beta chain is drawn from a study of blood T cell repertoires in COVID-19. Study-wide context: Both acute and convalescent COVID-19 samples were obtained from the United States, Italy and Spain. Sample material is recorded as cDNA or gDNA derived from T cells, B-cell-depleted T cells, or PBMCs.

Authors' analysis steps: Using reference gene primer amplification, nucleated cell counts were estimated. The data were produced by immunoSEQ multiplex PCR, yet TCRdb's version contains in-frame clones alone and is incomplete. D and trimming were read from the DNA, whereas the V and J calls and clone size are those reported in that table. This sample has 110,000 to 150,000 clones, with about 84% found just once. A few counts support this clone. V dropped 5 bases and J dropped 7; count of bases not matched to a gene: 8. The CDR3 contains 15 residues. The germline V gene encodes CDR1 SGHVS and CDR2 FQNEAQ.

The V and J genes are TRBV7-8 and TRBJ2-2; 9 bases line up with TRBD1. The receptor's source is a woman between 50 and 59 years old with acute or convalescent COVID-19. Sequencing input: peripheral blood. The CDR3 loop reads CASSERTGDSGELFF. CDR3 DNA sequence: TGTGCCAGCAGCGAGAGGACAGGGGACAGCGGGGAGCTGTTTTTT.